Described below is a single T cell receptor (beta chain) sequence and its context. A sample-barcoded 5' primer and a J-beta primer mix were used in a second PCR of roughly 7 to 11 cycles. TCRdb redid the calling of the 5' RACE reads with MiXCR, one entry per CDR3 protein. The repertoire includes 790,000 or so distinct CDR3 sequences, around half of them detected once, and 15% to 20% sits in the top ten. The sample comes from a study of blood T cells in healthy people across ages. CDR1 and CDR2 (germline): SGHAT, FQDESV (reference sequence). Trimming cost V 5 bases and J 15 bases, with 11 bases left between them. The CDR3 is 11 amino acids.

Sequencing used blood. The TCR comes from a man older than 75 in good health. V gene TRBV11-1 combines with J gene TRBJ1-6; D ambiguous. This CDR3 is CASSHGYDLHF. The DNA for the CDR3 is TGTGCCAGCAGCCATGGATATGACCTCCACTTT.